This T cell receptor (beta chain) was sequenced during a study of cytomegalovirus exposure and HLA in healthy donors. Study-wide context: Per a later analysis, the approximately 690 first-cohort and 95 to 150 validation repertoires shared one platform.

Assay: immunoSEQ multiplex PCR; the TCRdb copy retains only in-frame clones and omits some. The table records over 100,000 clones, about 88% of them present only once. Study results and limitations: A list of roughly 180 TCR beta chains associated with cytomegalovirus was given. TCR sequences were mostly rare, though some public TCRs occurred in many donors. Specific recognition of CMV antigens was confirmed in vitro for a few chains (all CMV-associated).

V lost 1 base and J 7 bases, leaving 4 bases between the germline ends. The CDR3 consists of 12 residues. CDR1 is PRHDT, CDR2 FYEKMQ, per germline (reference sequence). Note on this clone: Antigen specificity is unknown.

This rearrangement joins TRBV13 to TRBJ1-4; D remains unclear. This TCR came from a young woman in good health and CMV-seronegative. Source material: PBMCs. The CDR3, as DNA: TGTGCCAGCAGCTTAGCCTCTGAAAAACTGTTTTTT. It encodes CASSLASEKLFF.